This T cell receptor (beta chain) was captured by sequencing in a study of blood T cell repertoires in COVID-19. Some clones are missing from TCRdb's copy, which holds only in-frame ones; the method was immunoSEQ multiplex PCR. The data contain some 160,000 clones, approximately 79% of them seen just once; the ten biggest clones take up roughly 19%. In germline, CDR1 is MDHEN, CDR2 SYDVKM. The CDR3 loop spans 14 amino acids. Trimming shortened V by 7 bases and J by 8 bases, and 17 bases separated the two germline ends. Input material: PBMCs or T cells enriched from blood (not recorded which). This receptor was identified in a woman between 70 and 85 years old in a cohort exposed to, infected with or recovered from COVID-19 (not recorded which). This chain connects TRBV28 to TRBJ1-4; D is unclear. In nucleotides, the CDR3 is TGTGCCAGCACCTCCGCCGGGGAGGAGGAAAAACTGTTTTTT. Residues: CASTSAGEEEKLFF.